The 17 T cell receptor beta chains below come from one sample, sequenced in a study of T-cell memory formation after mild COVID-19. MiXCR was run by TCRdb on the 5' RACE reads, yielding one entry per CDR3 protein. The data contain about 110,000 distinct CDR3 sequences, over 15% of them singletons. The source material was PBMCs or a T cell subset sorted from them (not recorded which). These receptors originate from an adult woman who had mild COVID-19 (a few samples of this study predate the infection). Cell type and time point are not known.

The rearrangement links TRBV2 to TRBJ1-2; D might be TRBD1 (5 bases). The CDR3 loop spans 13 amino acids. Deletions cut 2 bases from V and 6 bases from J, with 10 bases between. Germline-derived CDR1 and CDR2 are SNHLY and FYNNEI. The chain's CDR3 is CASSETPGDGYTF. DNA for the CDR3: TGTGCCAGCAGTGAAACTCCGGGGGATGGCTACACCTTC.

This clonotype was counted only a few times. The chain has TRBV13 and TRBJ2-7; tentatively, D is TRBD2 (5 bases). The germline V gene encodes CDR1 PRHDT and CDR2 FYEKMQ (reference sequence). Deletions cut 1 base from V and 2 bases from J, with 9 bases between. There are 14 residues in the CDR3. CDR3 nucleotide sequence: TGTGCCAGCAGCTTAGACTCCGGGGCCTACGAGCAGTACTTC. Translated, it gives CASSLDSGAYEQYF.

The chain couples TRBV19 to TRBJ2-1; the match to TRBD1 covers 9 bases. There are 15 residues in the CDR3. V was pared by 3 bases and J by 3 bases, with 3 bases of the junction left unmatched. The germline V gene has CDR1 LNHDA and CDR2 SQIVND (reference sequence). The CDR3 protein is CASSIGDRDYNEQFF. The CDR3 DNA reads TGTGCCAGTAGTATCGGGGACAGGGACTACAATGAGCAGTTCTTC.

The J gene is TRBJ2-7, the V gene TRBV9, with 8 bases fitting TRBD1. Germline V gives CDR1 SGDLS, CDR2 YYNGEE. The CDR3 is made up of 15 amino acids. The V segment lost 4 bases and the J segment 2 bases; nucleotides outside the gene matches: 8. CDR3: CASSPWTGPAYEQYF. CDR3 DNA: TGTGCCAGCAGCCCCTGGACAGGGCCCGCCTACGAGCAGTACTTC.

This chain joins TRBV24-1 and TRBJ2-1, with 8 bases that match TRBD1. This CDR3 is 16 amino acids long. Losses at the gene ends were 4 bases for V and 4 bases for J; bases not matched to a gene: 8. Germline CDR1 and CDR2: KGHDR and SFDVKD. CDR3 bases: TGTGCCACCAGTGAGGCGGACAGGGATTTATACAATGAGCAGTTCTTC. Translating gives CATSEADRDLYNEQFF.

The chain couples TRBV12-3 or TRBV12-4 to TRBJ1-1; D perhaps matches TRBD1 (6 bases). V shed 3 bases and J shed 4 bases, with 12 bases lying between them. The CDR3 loop spans 14 amino acids. The CDR3: CASSFGGAPTEAFF. CDR3 nucleotide sequence: TGTGCCAGCAGTTTCGGGGGGGCGCCCACTGAAGCTTTCTTT.

This clonotype turned up a few times. The rearrangement uses TRBV15 and TRBJ2-7; D may be TRBD1 or TRBD2 (5 bases each). CDR1 and CDR2 (germline): LNHNV, YYDKDF (reference sequence). Trimming removed 2 bases at V and 1 base at J, with 9 bases between. This CDR3 has 14 amino acids. The CDR3 loop reads CATSRRDGSYEQYF. CDR3 nucleotides: TGTGCCACCAGCAGAAGGGACGGATCCTACGAGCAGTACTTC.

The table lists this clonotype with a few counts. The chain carries TRBV27 and TRBJ1-5; D unresolved. Germline V gives CDR1 MNHEY, CDR2 SMNVEV (reference sequence). The CDR3 sequence is 14 residues long. Trimming pared 2 bases from V and 6 bases from J, leaving 11 bases between. The CDR3 nucleotides read TGTGCCAGCAGTTTAGCTCGTTTCGGTCAGCCCCAGCATTTT. Amino acid sequence: CASSLARFGQPQHF.

The chain has TRBV7-9 and TRBJ2-7, with D tentatively TRBD2 (6 bases). The length of the CDR3 is 12 residues. The ends were cut back, 3 bases at V and 5 bases at J, with 8 bases in the middle. The germline V gene has CDR1 SEHNR and CDR2 FQNEAQ (reference sequence). The CDR3 sequence: CASSLGGHEQYF. The CDR3 DNA sequence: TGTGCCAGCAGCTTGGGGGGACACGAGCAGTACTTC.

This clonotype has a handful of counts. The genes are TRBV4-1 and TRBJ2-7, with D tentatively TRBD1 (6 bases). Germline V gene data show CDR1 as MGHRA and CDR2 as YSYEKL. V lost 3 bases and J 0 bases, leaving 9 bases between the germline ends. This CDR3 contains 14 residues. DNA for the CDR3: TGCGCCAGCAGCCACCTGACAGGCTCCTACGAGCAGTACTTC. As protein: CASSHLTGSYEQYF.

The genes are TRBV7-9 and TRBJ2-7, with D tentatively TRBD1 (6 bases). With 4 bases removed from V and 7 bases from J, the gap between germline ends came to 17 bases. Germline V gene sequence: CDR1 SEHNR, CDR2 FQNEAQ (reference sequence). CDR3 length: 14 residues. The CDR3 sequence is CASSSRDKTREQYF. CDR3 nucleotide sequence: TGTGCCAGCAGCTCCCGGGACAAAACCCGGGAGCAGTACTTC.

The DNA of the CDR3 is TGTGCCAGCAGCGTAGAGAAGGCCTACGAGCAGTACTTC. Translation: CASSVEKAYEQYF. The V call is TRBV9, the J call TRBJ2-7; D remains ambiguous. The length of the CDR3 is 13 residues. Looked up from germline, CDR1 is SGDLS and CDR2 is YYNGEE. Between the trimmed V and J ends, which lost 0 bases and 2 bases, there was a span of 6 bases.

This clonotype was counted only a few times. DNA for the CDR3: TGTGCCAGCAGCTTGAGAAGTGAAGCTTTCTTT. As protein: CASSLRSEAFF. The rearrangement links TRBV5-6 to TRBJ1-1, with unresolved D. The V gene's germline CDR1 is SGHDT and CDR2 YYEEEE. V shed 1 base and J shed 7 bases, with 5 bases lying between them. The CDR3 has 11 residues.

This clonotype was seen repeatedly, ten times or more. The rearrangement uses TRBV5-6 and TRBJ1-3; TRBD1 is a possible D gene (5 bases). There are 16 residues in the CDR3. Germline V gene sequence: CDR1 SGHDT, CDR2 YYEEEE. Trimming took 5 bases from V and 1 from J, leaving 16 bases between them. The CDR3 sequence: CASSSRDGFSGNTIYF. Written as DNA, the CDR3 is TGTGCCAGCAGTTCGAGGGACGGATTTTCTGGAAACACCATATATTTT.

The CDR3 reads CASREEGETQYF. The DNA for the CDR3 is TGTGCCAGCAGGGAGGAGGGGGAGACCCAGTACTTC. V gene TRBV6-6 combines with J gene TRBJ2-5; the D gene is possibly TRBD2 (6 bases). V was pared by 6 bases and J by 5 bases, with 10 bases between. This CDR3 region has 12 residues. Germline assignment: CDR1 MNHNY and CDR2 SVGAGI (reference sequence).

This clonotype was found a few times. The V call is TRBV15, the J call TRBJ2-1; 13 bases are shared with TRBD2. This CDR3 is 15 amino acids long. Trimming removed 3 bases from V and 6 bases from J; junction bases left unmatched: 2. Germline values: CDR1 LNHNV, CDR2 YYDKDF (reference sequence). For the CDR3, the DNA is TGTGCCACCAGCAGCGGACTAGCGGGGGTCAATGAGCAGTTCTTC. As protein: CATSSGLAGVNEQFF.

The gene calls are TRBV30 and TRBJ1-2; D is perhaps TRBD1 (6 bases). CDR3 length equals 14 residues. Germline V gene lookup returns CDR1 GTSNPN and CDR2 SVGIG (reference sequence). The CDR3 sequence: CAQHGGGGSHGYTF. In nucleotides, the CDR3 is TGTGCACAGCACGGGGGTGGGGGCAGTCATGGCTACACCTTC.